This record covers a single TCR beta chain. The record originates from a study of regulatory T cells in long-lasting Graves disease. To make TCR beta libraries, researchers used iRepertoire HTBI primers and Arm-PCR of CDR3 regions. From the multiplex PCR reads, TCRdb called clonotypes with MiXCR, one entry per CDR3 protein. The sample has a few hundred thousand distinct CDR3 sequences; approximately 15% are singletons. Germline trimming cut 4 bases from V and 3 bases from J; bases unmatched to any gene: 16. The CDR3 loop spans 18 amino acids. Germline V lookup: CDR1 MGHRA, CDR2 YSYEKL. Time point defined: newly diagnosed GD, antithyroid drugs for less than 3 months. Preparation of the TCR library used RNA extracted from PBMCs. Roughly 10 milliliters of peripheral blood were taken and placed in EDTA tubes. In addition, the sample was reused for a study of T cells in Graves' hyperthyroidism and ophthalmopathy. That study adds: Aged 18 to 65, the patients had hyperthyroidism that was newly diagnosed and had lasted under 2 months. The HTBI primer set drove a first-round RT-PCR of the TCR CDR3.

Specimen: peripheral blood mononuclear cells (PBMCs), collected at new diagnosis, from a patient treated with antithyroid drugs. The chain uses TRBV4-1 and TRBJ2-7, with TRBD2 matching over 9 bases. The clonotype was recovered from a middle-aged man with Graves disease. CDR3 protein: CASSRLGSPGLANYEQYF. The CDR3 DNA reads TGCGCCAGCAGCCGACTCGGCAGCCCGGGACTAGCAAACTACGAGCAGTACTTC.